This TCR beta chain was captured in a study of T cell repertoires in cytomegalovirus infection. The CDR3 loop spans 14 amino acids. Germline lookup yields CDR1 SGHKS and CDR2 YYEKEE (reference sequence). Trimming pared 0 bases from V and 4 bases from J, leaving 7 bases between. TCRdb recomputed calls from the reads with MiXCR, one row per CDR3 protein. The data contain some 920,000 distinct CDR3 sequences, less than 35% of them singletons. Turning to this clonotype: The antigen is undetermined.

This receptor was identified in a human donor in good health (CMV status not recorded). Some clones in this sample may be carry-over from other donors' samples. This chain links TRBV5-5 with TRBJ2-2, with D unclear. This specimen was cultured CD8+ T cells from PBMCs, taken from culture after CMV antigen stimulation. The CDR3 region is CASSLGALTGELFF. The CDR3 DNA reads TGTGCCAGCAGCTTGGGGGCCCTCACCGGGGAGCTGTTTTTT. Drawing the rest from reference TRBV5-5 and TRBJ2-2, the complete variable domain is DAGVTQSPTHLIKTRGQQVTLRCSPISGHKSVSWYQQVLGQGPQFIFQYYEKEERGRGNFPDRFSARQFPNYSSELNVNALLLGDSALYLCASSLGALTGELFFGEGSRLTVL.